Listed below are T cell receptor beta chains from one sample, sequenced in a study of graft-versus-host responses after intestinal transplantation. Antigens for these TCRs are unknown. Sequencing used immunoSEQ multiplex PCR; TCRdb keeps in-frame clones, though not all of them. This table has tens of thousands of clones, approximately 95% appearing once. The specimen comprised unstimulated CD8+ T cells sorted from spleen or lymph node cells, sampled before transplant. Receptors were obtained from a human donor who was the organ donor for an intestinal transplant. Each CDR3 is given with its conserved first and last residue. D genes are given only for firm matches. Clone size is stated in some rows and not others, as once, few, many or a class when expanded.

v_call	d_call	clone_size	j_call	cdr3_nt	cdr3_aa
TRBV4-1	TRBD1	.	TRBJ2-7	TGCGCCAGCAGCCAGAAATGGGACAGGGTCTACGAGCAGTACTTC	CASSQKWDRVYEQYF
TRBV28	TRBD1	.	TRBJ1-5	TGTGCCAGCAGGGGACAGGGTTTTCAGCCCCAGCATTTT	CASRGQGFQPQHF
TRBV30	.	.	TRBJ1-6	TGTGCCTGGAGTGTAGGGGTTGGCGGTTATAATTCACCCCTCCACTTT	CAWSVGVGGYNSPLHF
TRBV7-9	TRBD2	.	TRBJ2-1	TGTGCCAGCAGCTTAGGAGCGGGGGGCTTCTCCTACAATGAGCAGTTCTTC	CASSLGAGGFSYNEQFF
TRBV27	TRBD1	.	TRBJ2-3	TGTGCCAGCAGTTCCACACAGGGGGATATCACAGATACGCAGTATTTT	CASSSTQGDITDTQYF
TRBV28	TRBD1	.	TRBJ2-5	TGTGCCAGCAGTTTAGGGACAGAACAAGAGACCCAGTACTTC	CASSLGTEQETQYF
TRBV27	TRBD1	.	TRBJ2-7	TGTGCCAGCAGTTTAGTTCCCGGGACAGGGGTCGAGCAGTACTTC	CASSLVPGTGVEQYF
TRBV4-1	.	.	TRBJ2-1	TGCGCCAGCGCGGACCGGGACTCCTACAATGAGCAGTTCTTC	CASADRDSYNEQFF
TRBV5-8	.	.	TRBJ1-5	TGTGCCAGCAGCTTCGGGAGCAATCAGCCCCAGCATTTT	CASSFGSNQPQHF
TRBV28	TRBD2	.	TRBJ2-3	TGTGCCAGCAGTTTATTGTTGGCGGGACTAGCGGGGGGCGTTGCAGATACGCAGTATTTT	CASSLLLAGLAGGVADTQYF
TRBV7-9	TRBD2	.	TRBJ2-3	TGTGCCAGCAGCTTAGTTCGTGGGCTAGCGGGGTTCTTAACAGATACGCAGTATTTT	CASSLVRGLAGFLTDTQYF
TRBV4-1	.	.	TRBJ2-7	TGCGCCAGCAGCCAACAGGGAAGCTCCTACGAGCAGTACTTC	CASSQQGSSYEQYF
TRBV10-3	.	.	TRBJ1-2	TGTGCCATCAGTGAGACGGGGGTCCCTGGCTACACCTTC	CAISETGVPGYTF
TRBV2	.	.	TRBJ2-3	TGTGCCAGCAGTGAATTCCGGGGAACCACAGATACGCAGTATTTT	CASSEFRGTTDTQYF
TRBV19	.	.	TRBJ1-5	TGTGCCAGTCATTACACTGGTCAGCCCCAGCATTTT	CASHYTGQPQHF
TRBV6-4	TRBD2	.	TRBJ2-3	TGTGCCAGCAGTGCGGTAGCGGGGGGGCAAGATACGCAGTATTTT	CASSAVAGGQDTQYF
TRBV9	TRBD2	once	TRBJ2-3	TGTGCCAGCAGCGAAGCGACTAGCGGATGGACAGATACGCAGTATTTT	CASSEATSGWTDTQYF
TRBV2	TRBD2	.	TRBJ2-2	TGTGCCAGCGGGACTAGTGGCACCGGGGAGCTGTTTTTT	CASGTSGTGELFF
TRBV27	.	.	TRBJ2-7	TGTGCCAGCAGACGATTCCCTAACGAGCAGTACTTC	CASRRFPNEQYF
TRBV5-6	.	.	TRBJ2-2	TGTGCCAGCAGCTTGGGTAGCGAGAACACCGGGGAGCTGTTTTTT	CASSLGSENTGELFF
TRBV30	TRBD1	.	TRBJ1-3	TGTGCCTGGAGTGTGGACAGGGGAAACACCATATATTTT	CAWSVDRGNTIYF
TRBV2	.	.	TRBJ2-7	TGTGCCAGCCACGGACGGGAGCAGTACTTC	CASHGREQYF
TRBV6-4	TRBD2	.	TRBJ2-1	TGTGCCAGCAGTGACGCGGGACTAGCTACCAATGAGCAGTTCTTC	CASSDAGLATNEQFF
TRBV6-6	.	.	TRBJ2-2	TGTGCCACTGGGGTAGACGGGGAGCTGTTTTTT	CATGVDGELFF
TRBV5-3	.	once	TRBJ1-5	TGTGCCAGAAGCTTGAAGTCAGTACAACATAGCAATCAGCCCCAGCATTTT	CARSLKSVQHSNQPQHF
TRBV11-2	TRBD1	.	TRBJ1-2	TGTGCCAGCAGCTCAACAGGGGGTCGCGGCTACACCTTC	CASSSTGGRGYTF
TRBV27	.	.	TRBJ1-4	TGTGCCAGCAGAAATGAATCTGGGGGGACGGCTAATGAAAAACTGTTTTTT	CASRNESGGTANEKLFF
TRBV29-1	.	once	TRBJ1-1	TGCAGCGTTGAACCCGAAGAGAACACTGAAGCTTTCTTT	CSVEPEENTEAFF
TRBV27	.	.	TRBJ2-3	TGTGCCAGCAGTCCTCTAGCTGGCACAGATACGCAGTATTTT	CASSPLAGTDTQYF
TRBV4-2	TRBD2	.	TRBJ2-7	TGTGCCAGCAGCCAAGATCGGGGGGGCCACGAGCAGTACTTC	CASSQDRGGHEQYF
TRBV7-2	.	.	TRBJ2-7	TGTGCCAGCAGCTTAGTCGCCCACTCCTACGAGCAGTACTTC	CASSLVAHSYEQYF
TRBV10-3	TRBD1	.	TRBJ1-3	TGTGCCATCAGTGAGGCCGGGACAGGGGGTGAAAACACCATATATTTT	CAISEAGTGGENTIYF
TRBV7-9	TRBD1	.	TRBJ2-7	TGTGCCAGCAGCTTACGGACAGGGGCGAAAATCTACGAGCAGTACTTC	CASSLRTGAKIYEQYF
TRBV28	.	.	TRBJ2-3	TGTGCCAGCAGTTTTAGGGGGTCGACAGATACGCAGTATTTT	CASSFRGSTDTQYF
TRBV27	.	.	TRBJ1-5	TGTGCCAGCAGTTTATCGTCGCAGGGGAGTAATCAGCCCCAGCATTTT	CASSLSSQGSNQPQHF
TRBV9	.	.	TRBJ1-2	TGTGCCAGCAGCGTAGATAAGGGGTCTACTACTAACTATGGCTACACCTTC	CASSVDKGSTTNYGYTF
TRBV29-1	.	.	TRBJ2-3	TGCAGCGTTGAATTTGACAGGACAGATACGCAGTATTTT	CSVEFDRTDTQYF
TRBV6-1	TRBD1	few	TRBJ1-5	TGTGCCAGCAGTGAAACAGGGGGCGGCAATCAGCCCCAGCATTTT	CASSETGGGNQPQHF
TRBV28	.	.	TRBJ1-1	TGTGCCAGCAGCAAAGACGGCAGCCTCCAAGGGAACACTGAAGCTTTCTTT	CASSKDGSLQGNTEAFF
TRBV6-5	.	.	TRBJ2-5	TGTGCCAGCAGTCCGCTGAGCGAAGAGACCCAGTACTTC	CASSPLSEETQYF
TRBV5-1	TRBD2	.	TRBJ2-3	TGCGCCAGCAGCTTGGTAGACGGGGGGGCCTTAGATACGCAGTATTTT	CASSLVDGGALDTQYF
TRBV20-1	.	.	TRBJ1-2	TGCAGTCAAAGGGCTAACTATGGCTACACCTTC	CSQRANYGYTF
TRBV29-1	.	.	TRBJ1-1	TGCAGCGTTGGGGGGTCTGAAGCTTTCTTT	CSVGGSEAFF
TRBV13	.	.	TRBJ2-5	TGTGCCAGCAGCTTAGTTCCAGGGGAAGAGACCCAGTACTTC	CASSLVPGEETQYF
TRBV11-2	.	.	TRBJ1-1	TGTGCCAGCAGCTCAGACCGGGTCGAGGGGATCATGAACACTGAAGCTTTCTTT	CASSSDRVEGIMNTEAFF
TRBV19	.	.	TRBJ2-7	TGTGCCAGTAGTATAGCTGGCAGCTCCTACGAGCAGTACTTC	CASSIAGSSYEQYF
TRBV7-8	.	.	TRBJ2-7	TGTGCCAGCAGCCGTCTGAAACTAGCAAGCGAGCAGTACTTC	CASSRLKLASEQYF
TRBV7-2	TRBD1	.	TRBJ2-7	TGTGCCAGCACCATAGGGGGCATGTTCTTATCAGAGCAGTACTTC	CASTIGGMFLSEQYF
TRBV5-4	.	.	TRBJ2-7	TGTGCCAGCAGCTTGGAAGCCTCCTACGAGCAGTACTTC	CASSLEASYEQYF
TRBV18	.	.	TRBJ2-1	TGTGCCAGCTCACATGGGCGCACGGTGGTCAAAGTTGAGGGGAATGAGCAGTTCTTC	CASSHGRTVVKVEGNEQFF
TRBV7-9	TRBD1	.	TRBJ1-2	TGTGCCAGCGGGGGGGACAGTAACTATGGCTACACCTTC	CASGGDSNYGYTF
TRBV25-1	TRBD1	.	TRBJ1-4	TGTGCCAGCAGTGATCGACAGGGGGAAGTGTTGGAAAAACTGTTTTTT	CASSDRQGEVLEKLFF
TRBV19	TRBD1	.	TRBJ1-3	TGTGCCAGTAGTATGGGGACAGGGATCGACACCATATATTTT	CASSMGTGIDTIYF
TRBV4-1	.	once	TRBJ2-7	TGCGCCAGCAGCCAGAAAGTACTGACGGCCTACGAGCAGTACTTC	CASSQKVLTAYEQYF